This TCR beta chain was profiled in a study of T cells in Graves' hyperthyroidism and ophthalmopathy. Germline CDR1 and CDR2: MNHEY and SVGEGT. The CDR3 has 14 amino acids. The germline V and J ends were trimmed by 7 bases and 0 bases, with 13 bases remaining between them. Ten or more counts support this clonotype. Amplified TCR beta CDR3 regions derived from RNA transcripts. The HTBI primer set served for first-round RT-PCR of the TCR CDR3. Using its own MiXCR run on the multiplex PCR reads, TCRdb lists one record per CDR3 protein. The data show about 640,000 distinct CDR3 sequences, approximately 15% seen once.

The chain combines TRBV6-2 or TRBV6-3 with TRBJ2-7; D remains ambiguous. The clonotype comes from a woman aged 50 to 60 with Graves' ophthalmopathy. The sample was blood. CDR3 nucleotide sequence: TGTGCCAGCAATCGGCAGCGACACTCCTACGAGCAGTACTTC. It is translated as CASNRQRHSYEQYF.